The source of this T cell receptor beta chain is a study of beta chain features in type 1 diabetes. Overall study: What patients shared with healthy donors was a similar profile of age, gender and cell yields. Study-wide findings and caveats: TCRB CDR3 length was moderately but significantly reduced in all four CD4+ subsets of Type 1 diabetes patients. Lower insertion and higher deletion counts appeared at VDJ junctions in type 1 diabetes patients. Naive, central memory and Treg TCRB repertoires seemed to resemble each other more closely in patients than they did in healthy donors.

This clone was seen more than once but under ten times. The antigen is not known. Sequenced material consisted of expressed TCRB transcripts (all of the isolated RNA was reverse transcribed). About 3.7 million reads per sample were averaged for naive, central memory and regulatory samples. Clones were sequenced by immunoSEQ multiplex PCR, and TCRdb holds only the in-frame ones, with some missing. The sample consists of about 340,000 clones, roughly 13% of them appearing once. There are 14 residues in the CDR3. In germline, CDR1 is KGHSH, CDR2 LQKENI. V lost 6 bases to trimming and J lost 2 bases, with 13 bases between them.

The sequence came from a woman aged 18-29 years with type 1 diabetes. The sample was naive CD4+ T cells from blood. The chain couples TRBV18 to TRBJ1-1; weak D call: TRBD1 (6 bases). In DNA form, the CDR3 reads TGTGCCAGCTCGGGGGGGCCGGGAAACACTGAAGCTTTCTTT. Translation gives CASSGGPGNTEAFF.